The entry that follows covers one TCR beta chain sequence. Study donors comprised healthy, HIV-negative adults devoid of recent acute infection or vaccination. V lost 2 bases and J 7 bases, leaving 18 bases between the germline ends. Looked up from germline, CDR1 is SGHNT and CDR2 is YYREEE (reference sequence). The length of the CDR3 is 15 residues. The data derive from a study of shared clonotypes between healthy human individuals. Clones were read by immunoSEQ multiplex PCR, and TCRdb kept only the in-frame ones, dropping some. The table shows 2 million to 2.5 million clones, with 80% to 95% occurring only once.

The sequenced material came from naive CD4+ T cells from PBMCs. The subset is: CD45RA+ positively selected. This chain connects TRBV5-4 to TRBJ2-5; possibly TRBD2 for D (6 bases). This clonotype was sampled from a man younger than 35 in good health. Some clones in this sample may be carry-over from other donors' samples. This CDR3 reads CASSFRGGETGTQYF. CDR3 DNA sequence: TGTGCCAGCAGCTTTAGGGGAGGAGAGACCGGGACCCAGTACTTC.